The clone carrying this T cell receptor beta chain was observed once. V was trimmed by 3 bases and J by 1 base, leaving 12 bases between them. Germline CDR1 SGHAT, CDR2 FQNNGV. The CDR3 extends over 15 amino acids. Authors' processing steps: Estimates of nucleated cell counts were drawn from the amplification of reference gene primers. Libraries were prepared by immunoSEQ multiplex PCR; TCRdb keeps only in-frame clonotypes and omits some of them. The DNA gave D and trimming, while V, J and clone size come from that table. The data contain 200,000 to 300,000 clones, around four fifths of them singletons. This sample is drawn from a study of blood T cell repertoires in COVID-19. Study information: Collection of acute and convalescent COVID-19 samples took place in the United States, Italy and Spain. T cells, B-cell-depleted T cells, or PBMCs supplied cDNA or gDNA.

The sequencing input was peripheral blood. The receptor was isolated from a woman aged 70-85 years with acute or convalescent COVID-19. V gene TRBV11-2 combines with J gene TRBJ1-1, with D possibly being TRBD1 (5 bases). The CDR3 DNA reads as TGTGCCAGCAGCTTGACCCCAACAGGGAACACTGAAGCTTTCTTT. Its translation: CASSLTPTGNTEAFF.